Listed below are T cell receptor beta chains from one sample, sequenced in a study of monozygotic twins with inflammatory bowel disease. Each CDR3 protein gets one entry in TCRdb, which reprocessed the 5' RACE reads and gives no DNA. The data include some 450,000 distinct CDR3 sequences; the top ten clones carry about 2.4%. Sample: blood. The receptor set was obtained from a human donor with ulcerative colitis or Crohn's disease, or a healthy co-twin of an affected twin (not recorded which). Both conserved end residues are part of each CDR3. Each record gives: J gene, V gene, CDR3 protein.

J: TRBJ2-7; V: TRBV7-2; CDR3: CASGLGVGGAYEQYF
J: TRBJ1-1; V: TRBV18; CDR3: CASSPPTGPTEAFF
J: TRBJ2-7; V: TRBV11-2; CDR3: CASSSEKLTSGSLYEQYF
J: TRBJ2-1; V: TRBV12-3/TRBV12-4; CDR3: CASSLGFGGFF
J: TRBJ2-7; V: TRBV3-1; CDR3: CASSPGTSGYLQYF
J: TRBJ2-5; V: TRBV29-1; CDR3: CSGEDRGSGQETQYF
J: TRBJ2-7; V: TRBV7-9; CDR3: CASSTDGFEQYF
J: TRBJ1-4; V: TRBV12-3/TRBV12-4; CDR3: CASSSVALATNEKLFF
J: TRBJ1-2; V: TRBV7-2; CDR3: CASSTTSGTGLYGYTF
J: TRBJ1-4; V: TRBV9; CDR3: CASSVGNVANEKLFF
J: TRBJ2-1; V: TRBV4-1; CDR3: CASSQDPGLAVTSYNEQYF
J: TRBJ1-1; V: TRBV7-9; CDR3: CASSPAGTEAFF
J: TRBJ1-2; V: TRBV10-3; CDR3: CAISEGNSGSYGGYTF
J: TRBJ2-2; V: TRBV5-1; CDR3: CASSFRTGSTGELFF
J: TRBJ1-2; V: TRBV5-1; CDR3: CASRPGTGSLTNYGYSF
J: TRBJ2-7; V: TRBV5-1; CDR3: CASSLIVQGSYEQYF
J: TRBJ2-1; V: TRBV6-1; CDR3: CASTSSRSSYNEQFF
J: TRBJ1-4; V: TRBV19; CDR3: CASSIGQRTEKLFF
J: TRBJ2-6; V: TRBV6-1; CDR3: CASSDGSGANVLTF
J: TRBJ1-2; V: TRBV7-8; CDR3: CASSRSSLDREWGYGYTF
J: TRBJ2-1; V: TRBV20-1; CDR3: CSATPRSGFEQFF
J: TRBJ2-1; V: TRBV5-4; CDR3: CASSKRTEIYNEQFF
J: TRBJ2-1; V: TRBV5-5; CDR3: CASSLAGDAYNEQFF
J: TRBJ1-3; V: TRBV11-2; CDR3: CASSPGVASGNTIYF
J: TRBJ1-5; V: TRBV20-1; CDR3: CSASMDSNQPQHF
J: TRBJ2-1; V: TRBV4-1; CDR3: CASRWDRVRGNEQFF
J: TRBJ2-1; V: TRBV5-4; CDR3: CASSLMGILNEQFF
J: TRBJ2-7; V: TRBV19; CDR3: CASTPHRAETYEQYF
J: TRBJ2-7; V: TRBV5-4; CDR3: CASSPRPLAGIYEQYF